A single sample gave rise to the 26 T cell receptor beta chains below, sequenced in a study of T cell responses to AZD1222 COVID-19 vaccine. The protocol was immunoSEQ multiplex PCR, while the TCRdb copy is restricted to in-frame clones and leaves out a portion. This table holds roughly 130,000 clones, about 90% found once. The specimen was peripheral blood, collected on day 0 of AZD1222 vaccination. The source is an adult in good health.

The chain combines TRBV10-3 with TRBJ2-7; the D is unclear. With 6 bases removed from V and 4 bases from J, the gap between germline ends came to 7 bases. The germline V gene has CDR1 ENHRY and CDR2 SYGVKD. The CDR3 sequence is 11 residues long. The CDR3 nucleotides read TGTGCCATCAGCGCAAGTTACGAGCAGTACTTC. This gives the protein CAISASYEQYF.

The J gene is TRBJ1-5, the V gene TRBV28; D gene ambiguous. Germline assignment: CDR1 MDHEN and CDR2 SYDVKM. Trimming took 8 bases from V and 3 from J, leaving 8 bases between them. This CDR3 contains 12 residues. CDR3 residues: CASRRINQPQHF. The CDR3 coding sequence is TGTGCCAGCCGACGGATCAATCAGCCCCAGCATTTT.

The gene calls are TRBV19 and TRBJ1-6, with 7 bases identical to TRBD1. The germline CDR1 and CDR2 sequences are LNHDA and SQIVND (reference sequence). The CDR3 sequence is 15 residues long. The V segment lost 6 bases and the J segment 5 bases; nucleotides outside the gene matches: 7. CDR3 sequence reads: CASRGGAWDNSPLHF. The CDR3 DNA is TGTGCCAGTAGAGGGGGCGCGTGGGATAATTCACCCCTCCACTTT. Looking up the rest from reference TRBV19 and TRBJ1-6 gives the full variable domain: DGGITQSPKYLFRKEGQNVTLSCEQNLNHDAMYWYRQDPGQGLRLIYYSQIVNDFQKGDIAEGYSVSREKKESFPLTVTSAQKNPTAFYLCASRGGAWDNSPLHFGNGTRLTVT.

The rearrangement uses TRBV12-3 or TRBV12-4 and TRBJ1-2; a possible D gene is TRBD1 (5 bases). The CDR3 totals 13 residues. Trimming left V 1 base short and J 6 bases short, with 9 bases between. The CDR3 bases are TGTGCCAGCAGTTTAGGGGGGTGGGATGGCTACACCTTC. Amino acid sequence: CASSLGGWDGYTF.

The CDR3 coding sequence is TGTGCCAGCAGTTACCAGGGAGCTAATGAAAAACTGTTTTTT. This translates into CASSYQGANEKLFF. The V call is TRBV6-2 or TRBV6-3, the J call TRBJ1-4, with D tentatively TRBD1 (5 bases). The CDR3 is 14 residues long. Germline lookup yields CDR1 MNHEY and CDR2 SVGEGT. The V end lost 2 bases, the J end lost 3 bases, and 7 bases lay between the germline ends.

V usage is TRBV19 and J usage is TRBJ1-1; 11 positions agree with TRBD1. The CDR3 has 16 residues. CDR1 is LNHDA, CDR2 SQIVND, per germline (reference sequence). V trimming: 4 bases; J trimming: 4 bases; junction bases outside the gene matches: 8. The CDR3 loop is CASSKNGQGAVTEAFF. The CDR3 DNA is TGTGCCAGTAGTAAAAACGGACAGGGGGCGGTCACTGAAGCTTTCTTT.

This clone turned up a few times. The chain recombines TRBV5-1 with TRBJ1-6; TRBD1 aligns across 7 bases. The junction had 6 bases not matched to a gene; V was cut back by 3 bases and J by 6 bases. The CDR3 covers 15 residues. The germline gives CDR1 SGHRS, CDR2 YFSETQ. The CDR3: CASSYTQGINSPLHF. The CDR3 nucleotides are TGCGCCAGCAGCTACACACAGGGGATTAATTCACCCCTCCACTTT.

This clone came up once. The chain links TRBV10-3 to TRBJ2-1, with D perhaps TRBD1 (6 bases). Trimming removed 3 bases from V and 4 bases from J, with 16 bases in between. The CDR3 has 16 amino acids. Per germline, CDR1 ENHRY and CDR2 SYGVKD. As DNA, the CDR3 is TGTGCCATCAGTGACCCGGACAGTGGCCGTTACAATGAGCAGTTCTTC. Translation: CAISDPDSGRYNEQFF.

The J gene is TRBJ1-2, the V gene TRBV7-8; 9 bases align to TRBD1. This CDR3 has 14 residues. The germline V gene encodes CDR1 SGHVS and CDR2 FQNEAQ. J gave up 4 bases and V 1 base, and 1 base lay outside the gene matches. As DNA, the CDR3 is TGTGCCAGCAGCTTAGGGGGACAGGGCTATGGCTACACCTTC. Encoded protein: CASSLGGQGYGYTF.

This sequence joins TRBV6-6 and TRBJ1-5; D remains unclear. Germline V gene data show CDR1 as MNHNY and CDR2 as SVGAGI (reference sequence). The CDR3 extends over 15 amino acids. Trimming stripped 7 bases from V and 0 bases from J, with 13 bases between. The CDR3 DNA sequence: TGTGCCAGCACGATGCAAGGGAATAGCAATCAGCCCCAGCATTTT. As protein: CASTMQGNSNQPQHF.

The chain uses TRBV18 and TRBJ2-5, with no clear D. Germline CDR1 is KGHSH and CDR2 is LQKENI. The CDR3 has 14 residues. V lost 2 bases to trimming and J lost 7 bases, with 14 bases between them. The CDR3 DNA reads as TGTGCCAGCTCACCAGTTTCAGAGACGGGGACCCAGTACTTC. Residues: CASSPVSETGTQYF.

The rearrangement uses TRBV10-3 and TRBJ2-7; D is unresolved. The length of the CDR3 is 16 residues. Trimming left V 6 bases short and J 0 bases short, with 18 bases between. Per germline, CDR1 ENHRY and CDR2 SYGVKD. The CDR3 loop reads CAIRRSFGLTSYEQYF. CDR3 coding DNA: TGTGCCATCAGAAGATCGTTTGGGCTGACCTCCTACGAGCAGTACTTC.

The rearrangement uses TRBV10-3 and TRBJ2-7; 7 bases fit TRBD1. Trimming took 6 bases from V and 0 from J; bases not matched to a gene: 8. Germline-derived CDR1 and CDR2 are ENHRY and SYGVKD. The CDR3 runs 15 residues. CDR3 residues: CAIRTGQSSSYEQYF. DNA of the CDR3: TGTGCCATCAGGACGGGACAGAGTAGCTCCTACGAGCAGTACTTC.

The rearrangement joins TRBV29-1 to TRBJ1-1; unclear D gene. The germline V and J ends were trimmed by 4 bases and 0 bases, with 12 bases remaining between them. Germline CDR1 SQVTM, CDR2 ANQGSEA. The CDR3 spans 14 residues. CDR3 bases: TGCAGCGTTGTTCAGATCGACATGAACACTGAAGCTTTCTTT. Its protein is CSVVQIDMNTEAFF.

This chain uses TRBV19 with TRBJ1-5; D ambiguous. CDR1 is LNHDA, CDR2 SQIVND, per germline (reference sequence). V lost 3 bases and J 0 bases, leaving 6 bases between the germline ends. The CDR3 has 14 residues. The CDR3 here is CASSILNSNQPQHF. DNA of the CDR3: TGTGCCAGTAGTATCCTGAATAGCAATCAGCCCCAGCATTTT. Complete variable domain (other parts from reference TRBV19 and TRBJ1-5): DGGITQSPKYLFRKEGQNVTLSCEQNLNHDAMYWYRQDPGQGLRLIYYSQIVNDFQKGDIAEGYSVSREKKESFPLTVTSAQKNPTAFYLCASSILNSNQPQHFGDGTRLSIL.

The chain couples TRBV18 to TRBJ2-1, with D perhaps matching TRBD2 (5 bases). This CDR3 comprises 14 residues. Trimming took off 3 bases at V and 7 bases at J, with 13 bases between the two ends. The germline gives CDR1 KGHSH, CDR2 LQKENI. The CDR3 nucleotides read TGTGCCAGCTCACCTGGAACCGAGGGTAATGAGCAGTTCTTC. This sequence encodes CASSPGTEGNEQFF.

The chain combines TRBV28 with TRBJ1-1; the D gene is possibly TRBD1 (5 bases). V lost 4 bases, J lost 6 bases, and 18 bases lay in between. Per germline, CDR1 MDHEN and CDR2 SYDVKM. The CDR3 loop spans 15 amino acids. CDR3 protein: CASSSRDVRGAEAFF. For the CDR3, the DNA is TGTGCCAGCAGTTCAAGGGACGTACGAGGCGCTGAAGCTTTCTTT.

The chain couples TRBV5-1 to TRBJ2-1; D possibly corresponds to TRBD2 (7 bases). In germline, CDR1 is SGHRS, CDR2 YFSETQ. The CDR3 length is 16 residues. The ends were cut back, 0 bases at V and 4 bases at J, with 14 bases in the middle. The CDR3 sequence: CASSLGTGGPYNEQFF. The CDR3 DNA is TGCGCCAGCAGCTTGGGTACCGGGGGGCCTTACAATGAGCAGTTCTTC. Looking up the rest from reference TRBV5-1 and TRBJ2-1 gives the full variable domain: KAGVTQTPRYLIKTRGQQVTLSCSPISGHRSVSWYQQTPGQGLQFLFEYFSETQRNKGNFPGRFSGRQFSNSRSEMNVSTLELGDSALYLCASSLGTGGPYNEQFFGPGTRLTVL.

As DNA, the CDR3 is TGTGCCAGCAGCCCCCGAGGGGGGGCCAACACCGGGGAGCTGTTTTTT. Protein sequence: CASSPRGGANTGELFF. The chain recombines TRBV7-2 with TRBJ2-2; D might be TRBD2 (7 bases). The germline V gene encodes CDR1 SGHTA and CDR2 FQGNSA. The CDR3 contains 16 residues. Trimming stripped 5 bases from V and 2 bases from J, with 15 bases between.

In DNA, the CDR3 is TGCGCCAGCAGTGAAAGGGATACAGGCATAACGAGGGATCAGCCCCAGCATTTT. It encodes CASSERDTGITRDQPQHF. This chain joins TRBV10-2 and TRBJ1-5; D possibly corresponds to TRBD1 (5 bases). From germline, CDR1 is WSHSY and CDR2 SAAADI. The CDR3 is 18 amino acids. V was cut by 3 bases and J by 5 bases, with 23 bases left in between.

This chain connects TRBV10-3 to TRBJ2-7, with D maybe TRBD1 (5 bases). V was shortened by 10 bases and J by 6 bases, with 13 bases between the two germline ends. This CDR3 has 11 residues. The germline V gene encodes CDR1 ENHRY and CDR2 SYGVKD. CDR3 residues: CATSTGLEQYF. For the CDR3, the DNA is TGTGCCACGTCCACAGGTCTCGAGCAGTACTTC.

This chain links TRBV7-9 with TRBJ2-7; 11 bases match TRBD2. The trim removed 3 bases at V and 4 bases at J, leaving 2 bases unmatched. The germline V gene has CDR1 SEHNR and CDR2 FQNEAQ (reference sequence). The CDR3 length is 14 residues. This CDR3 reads CASSFLAGGYEQYF. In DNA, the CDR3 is TGTGCCAGCAGCTTCCTAGCGGGGGGTTACGAGCAGTACTTC.

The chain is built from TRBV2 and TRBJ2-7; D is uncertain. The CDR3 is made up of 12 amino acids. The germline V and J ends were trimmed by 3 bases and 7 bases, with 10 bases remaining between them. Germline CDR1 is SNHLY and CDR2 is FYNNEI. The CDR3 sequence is CASSDRLYEQYF. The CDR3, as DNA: TGTGCCAGCAGTGACCGTTTGTATGAGCAGTACTTC.

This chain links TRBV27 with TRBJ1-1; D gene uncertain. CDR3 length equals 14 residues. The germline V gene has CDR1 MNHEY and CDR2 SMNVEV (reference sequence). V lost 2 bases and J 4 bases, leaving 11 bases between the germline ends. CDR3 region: CASSLQTSGTEAFF. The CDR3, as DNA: TGTGCCAGCAGTTTACAAACATCCGGCACTGAAGCTTTCTTT.

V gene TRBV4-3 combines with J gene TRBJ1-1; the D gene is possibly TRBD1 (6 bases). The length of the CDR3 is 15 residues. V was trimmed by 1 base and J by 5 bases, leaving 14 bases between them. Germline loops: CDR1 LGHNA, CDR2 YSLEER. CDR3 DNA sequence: TGCGCCAGCAGCCAAGGGGGGGGCGTAGAGACTGAAGCTTTCTTT. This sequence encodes CASSQGGGVETEAFF.

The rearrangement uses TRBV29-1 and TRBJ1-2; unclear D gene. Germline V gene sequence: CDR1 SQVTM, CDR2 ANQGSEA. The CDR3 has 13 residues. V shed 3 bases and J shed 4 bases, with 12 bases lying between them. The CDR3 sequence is CSVESQAPYGYTF. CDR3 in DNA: TGCAGCGTTGAGTCTCAGGCCCCCTATGGCTACACCTTC.